One and the same sample provided the 12 T cell receptor beta chains below, sequenced in a study of molecular identifiers for immune sequencing clone quantification. TCRdb re-derived calls from the PCR reads in MiXCR, one entry per CDR3 protein. The table has approximately 590,000 distinct CDR3 sequences, 25% seen once. The specimen was naive CD8+ T cells from blood, with Jurkat cell RNA spiked in. Documented subset: FACS-sorted CD8+CD4-CCR7+CD45RA+ naive T cells. The receptors derive from a human donor in good health. Some libraries in this study had Jurkat cell RNA spiked in.

This clonotype was found many times. This rearrangement joins TRBV4-1 to TRBJ2-7; weak D call: TRBD1 (6 bases). The V gene's germline CDR1 is MGHRA and CDR2 YSYEKL. Trimming stripped 1 base from V and 2 bases from J, with 9 bases between. The length of the CDR3 is 14 residues. This CDR3 reads CASSQGRGPYEQYF. The CDR3 DNA follows: TGCGCCAGCAGCCAAGGCAGGGGACCCTACGAGCAGTACTTC.

The J gene is TRBJ1-6, the V gene TRBV12-3 or TRBV12-4; maybe TRBD1 (6 bases). This CDR3 is 14 amino acids long. V lost 6 bases to trimming and J lost 6 bases, with 12 bases between them. For the CDR3, the DNA is TGTGCCAGCAGCCTTACAGGGATTAATTCACCCCTCCACTTT. It yields the protein CASSLTGINSPLHF.

V is TRBV2 and J is TRBJ2-7; D is uncertain. V gave up 6 bases and J gave up 2 bases, with 14 bases separating them. The CDR3 extends over 14 amino acids. Germline V CDR1 and CDR2: SNHLY, FYNNEI. CDR3 DNA: TGTGCCAGCAGGGCGACTTACACAGCCTACGAGCAGTACTTC. This translates into CASRATYTAYEQYF.

This clonotype has ten or more counts. V gene TRBV7-8 combines with J gene TRBJ2-7; D is perhaps TRBD2 (5 bases). Trimming shortened V by 3 bases and J by 2 bases, and 8 bases separated the two germline ends. The CDR3 has 13 residues. Per the germline V gene, CDR1 is SGHVS and CDR2 is FQNEAQ. CDR3 residues: CASSFGNPYEQYF. Here the CDR3 DNA reads TGTGCCAGCAGCTTCGGGAACCCCTACGAGCAGTACTTC.

V usage is TRBV20-1 and J usage is TRBJ1-1; D uncertain. The CDR3 spans 14 residues. Germline lookup yields CDR1 DFQATT and CDR2 SNEGSKA (reference sequence). The ends were cut back, 0 bases at V and 3 bases at J, with 11 bases in the middle. This CDR3 is CSARERGRYTEAFF. The CDR3 DNA is TGCAGTGCTAGAGAAAGAGGTCGTTACACTGAAGCTTTCTTT.

The chain recombines TRBV5-1 with TRBJ2-3, with D perhaps TRBD1 (5 bases). This CDR3 comprises 16 residues. V lost 0 bases and J lost 0, with 11 bases in between. The V gene's germline CDR1 is SGHRS and CDR2 YFSETQ. The CDR3 DNA follows: TGCGCCAGCAGCTTGGGACCGAGACAGAGCACAGATACGCAGTATTTT. Protein sequence: CASSLGPRQSTDTQYF.

This chain uses TRBV4-1 with TRBJ1-5, with TRBD1 as a possible D gene (6 bases). From germline, CDR1 is MGHRA and CDR2 YSYEKL. The V end lost 3 bases, the J end lost 6 bases, and 15 bases lay between the germline ends. CDR3 size: 15 residues. DNA for the CDR3: TGCGCCAGCAGCCAGGCCCCAGGGGCGGCTCAGCCCCAGCATTTT. The encoded protein is CASSQAPGAAQPQHF.

This clonotype was counted only a few times. V is TRBV4-3 and J is TRBJ2-7; TRBD1 or TRBD2 may be the D gene (5 bases each). V was clipped by 0 bases and J by 2 bases, with 11 bases between them. Germline V gives CDR1 LGHNA, CDR2 YSLEER. The CDR3 sequence is 15 residues long. Here the CDR3 DNA reads TGCGCCAGCAGCCAAGATAGGCCGGGACCCTACGAGCAGTACTTC. It yields the protein CASSQDRPGPYEQYF.

The sample holds a few counts of this clonotype. The chain uses TRBV2 and TRBJ1-1; the D is unclear. CDR3 length: 15 amino acids. Germline V lookup: CDR1 SNHLY, CDR2 FYNNEI. Trimming took 6 bases from V and 0 from J, leaving 14 bases between them. The chain's CDR3 is CASSLLPTMNTEAFF. CDR3 coding DNA: TGTGCCAGCAGCCTATTACCGACCATGAACACTGAAGCTTTCTTT.

The sample holds many counts of this clonotype. The chain carries TRBV5-5 and TRBJ1-1; D gene uncertain. Germline V gene data show CDR1 as SGHKS and CDR2 as YYEKEE (reference sequence). The V end was cut by 6 bases, the J end by 3 bases, with 3 bases between. The CDR3 has 10 residues. This CDR3 reads CASTDTEAFF. CDR3 nucleotide sequence: TGTGCCAGCACTGACACTGAAGCTTTCTTT.

This clonotype showed up many times. The rearrangement links TRBV12-3 or TRBV12-4 to TRBJ1-2; no definite D call. V lost 4 bases and J lost 0, with 15 bases in between. This CDR3 has 16 residues. The CDR3 sequence is CASSSMTAAPNYGYTF. The DNA of the CDR3 is TGTGCCAGCAGTTCGATGACTGCAGCCCCTAACTATGGCTACACCTTC.

The rearrangement uses TRBV13 and TRBJ1-6; TRBD1 might be the D (6 bases). Germline CDR1 is PRHDT and CDR2 is FYEKMQ (reference sequence). Trimming took off 5 bases at V and 16 bases at J, with 21 bases between the two ends. This CDR3 contains 14 residues. This chain's CDR3 is CASSQKPVGGDLHF. CDR3 DNA sequence: TGTGCCAGCAGCCAAAAGCCGGTGGGGGGCGATCTCCACTTT.